The rows below give T cell receptor beta chains drawn from one sample of a study of T cells in localized non-small cell lung cancer. Data came from immunoSEQ multiplex PCR; TCRdb stores just in-frame clones and leaves some out. The sample includes more than 1,500 clones, over 30% of them seen just once. Sequenced material: lung tumor tissue, taken before any cancer treatment. These receptors came from a female donor older than 55 with stage I lung adenocarcinoma. Both conserved end residues are part of each CDR3. The order of the fields is clone size, J gene, V gene, D gene, CDR3 DNA, CDR3 protein. The D gene is left open where the match is weak. The listing skips clone size in some rows; elsewhere it reads once, few, many or a size class.

abundance: -; j_gene: TRBJ1-5; v_gene: TRBV25-1; d_gene: -; CDR3nt: TGTGCCAGCGGACACAGCAATCAGCCCCAGCATTTT; CDR3aa: CASGHSNQPQHF
abundance: few; j_gene: TRBJ1-2; v_gene: TRBV9; d_gene: TRBD1; CDR3nt: TGTGCCAGCAGTTTCGACAGGGCATATGGCTACACCTTC; CDR3aa: CASSFDRAYGYTF
abundance: -; j_gene: TRBJ1-2; v_gene: TRBV6-8; d_gene: -; CDR3nt: TGTGCCAGCGCCCCTGAGGCCGCGCGGGGCTACACCTTC; CDR3aa: CASAPEAARGYTF
abundance: -; j_gene: TRBJ1-2; v_gene: TRBV19; d_gene: -; CDR3nt: TGTGCCAGTAGTATATCGGTTTATGGCTACACCTTC; CDR3aa: CASSISVYGYTF
abundance: -; j_gene: TRBJ1-2; v_gene: TRBV30; d_gene: -; CDR3nt: TGTGCCTGGAACCGGGTGCCGGATATCTATGGCTACACCTTC; CDR3aa: CAWNRVPDIYGYTF
abundance: -; j_gene: TRBJ1-3; v_gene: TRBV25-1; d_gene: -; CDR3nt: TGTGCCAGCAGTGAAAGCGGAACAAGAGGAAACACCATATATTTT; CDR3aa: CASSESGTRGNTIYF
abundance: once; j_gene: TRBJ2-2; v_gene: TRBV28; d_gene: -; CDR3nt: TGTGCCAGCAGCTCATCCCCCTCGACTAGGGCCGGGGAGCTGTTTTTT; CDR3aa: CASSSSPSTRAGELFF
abundance: -; j_gene: TRBJ1-5; v_gene: TRBV19; d_gene: TRBD1; CDR3nt: TGTGCCAGTAGGGGAGGACAGGCTGGGTATCAGCCCCAGCATTTT; CDR3aa: CASRGGQAGYQPQHF
abundance: large; j_gene: TRBJ2-1; v_gene: TRBV11-3; d_gene: TRBD1; CDR3nt: TGTGCCAGCAGCTCCCTGTTCACAGGGGGCAATGAGCAGTTCTTC; CDR3aa: CASSSLFTGGNEQFF
abundance: medium-sized; j_gene: TRBJ1-5; v_gene: TRBV6-8; d_gene: -; CDR3nt: TGTGCCAGCAGGATCCGGACCTATAGCAATCAGCCCCAGCATTTT; CDR3aa: CASRIRTYSNQPQHF
abundance: -; j_gene: TRBJ2-7; v_gene: TRBV6-8; d_gene: -; CDR3nt: TGTGCCAGCAGCGCTACAGGGTCCTACGAGCAGTACTTC; CDR3aa: CASSATGSYEQYF
abundance: -; j_gene: TRBJ1-4; v_gene: TRBV15; d_gene: -; CDR3nt: TGTGCCACCAGCAGGAATGCGGGGGTGGGTGAAAAACTGTTTTTT; CDR3aa: CATSRNAGVGEKLFF
abundance: -; j_gene: TRBJ2-3; v_gene: TRBV19; d_gene: TRBD1; CDR3nt: TGTGCCAGTAGTCCCGACAGGGGGTCCACAGATACGCAGTATTTT; CDR3aa: CASSPDRGSTDTQYF
abundance: -; j_gene: TRBJ2-1; v_gene: TRBV6-4; d_gene: TRBD2; CDR3nt: TGTGCCAGCAGTCGACTAGCGGGAAGCTCCTACAATGAGCAGTTCTTC; CDR3aa: CASSRLAGSSYNEQFF
abundance: medium-sized; j_gene: TRBJ1-2; v_gene: TRBV6-8; d_gene: -; CDR3nt: TGTGCCAGCAGAGAGTCGAGTGGAGCCTATGGCTACACCTTC; CDR3aa: CASRESSGAYGYTF
abundance: -; j_gene: TRBJ2-5; v_gene: TRBV19; d_gene: -; CDR3nt: TGTGCCAGTAGTATAGGCAGCACCCAAGAGACCCAGTACTTC; CDR3aa: CASSIGSTQETQYF
abundance: -; j_gene: TRBJ2-4; v_gene: TRBV18; d_gene: TRBD2; CDR3nt: TGTGCCAGCTCACCCCCTAGCGGGAAGGCCAAAAACATTCAGTACTTC; CDR3aa: CASSPPSGKAKNIQYF
abundance: medium-sized; j_gene: TRBJ2-7; v_gene: TRBV11-3; d_gene: TRBD2; CDR3nt: TGTGCCAGCAGTTCCCGTGGGCAGCGGGGTGGGTACGAGCAGTACTTC; CDR3aa: CASSSRGQRGGYEQYF
abundance: -; j_gene: TRBJ2-2; v_gene: TRBV18; d_gene: -; CDR3nt: TGTGCCAGCTCACCGTACAAGATGACCGGGGAGCTGTTTTTT; CDR3aa: CASSPYKMTGELFF
abundance: -; j_gene: TRBJ2-7; v_gene: TRBV30; d_gene: TRBD2; CDR3nt: TGTGCCTGGAGCAGCCTAGCGGGGCCTTACGAGCAGTACTTC; CDR3aa: CAWSSLAGPYEQYF
abundance: -; j_gene: TRBJ2-7; v_gene: TRBV28; d_gene: TRBD1; CDR3nt: TGTGCCAGCAGTCCAACCGGGACAGCGTACGAGCAGTACTTC; CDR3aa: CASSPTGTAYEQYF
abundance: few; j_gene: TRBJ2-2; v_gene: TRBV6-8; d_gene: -; CDR3nt: TGTGCCACCTCTTACGACCCCGGGGAGCTGTTTTTT; CDR3aa: CATSYDPGELFF
abundance: medium-sized; j_gene: TRBJ1-2; v_gene: TRBV6-8; d_gene: TRBD1; CDR3nt: TGTGCCAGCAGCATGACAGGGGACGATGGCTACACCTTC; CDR3aa: CASSMTGDDGYTF
abundance: few; j_gene: TRBJ1-1; v_gene: TRBV6-8; d_gene: TRBD1; CDR3nt: TGTGCCAGCACCCCTCTGGGACAGGGTCAGGACCGTGACACTGAAGCTTTCTTT; CDR3aa: CASTPLGQGQDRDTEAFF
abundance: -; j_gene: TRBJ1-2; v_gene: TRBV18; d_gene: TRBD1; CDR3nt: TGTGCCAGCTCACTGGGGACAGGGCTTAACTATGGCTACACCTTC; CDR3aa: CASSLGTGLNYGYTF
abundance: -; j_gene: TRBJ2-3; v_gene: TRBV19; d_gene: -; CDR3nt: TGTGCCAGTAGTCTCATAGGAGCGCGGGGAGGAAGCACAGATACGCAGTATTTT; CDR3aa: CASSLIGARGGSTDTQYF
abundance: -; j_gene: TRBJ2-1; v_gene: TRBV25-1; d_gene: -; CDR3nt: TGTGCCTCACTTGGCGGAAAATACAATGAGCAGTTCTTC; CDR3aa: CASLGGKYNEQFF
abundance: -; j_gene: TRBJ2-7; v_gene: TRBV28; d_gene: -; CDR3nt: TGTGCCAGCAGCCCCGGCGGAGGGGGGCGCTACGAGCAGTACTTC; CDR3aa: CASSPGGGGRYEQYF
abundance: few; j_gene: TRBJ1-1; v_gene: TRBV6-8; d_gene: -; CDR3nt: TGTGCCAGCAGAAGACAGAACACTGAAGCTTTCTTT; CDR3aa: CASRRQNTEAFF
abundance: -; j_gene: TRBJ1-2; v_gene: TRBV7-5; d_gene: -; CDR3nt: TGTGCCAGCAGCGGGGACACCGCTATCTATGGCTACACCTTC; CDR3aa: CASSGDTAIYGYTF
abundance: -; j_gene: TRBJ1-1; v_gene: TRBV18; d_gene: -; CDR3nt: TGTGCCAGCTCACTCTCGGTGGTGAACACTGAAGCTTTCTTT; CDR3aa: CASSLSVVNTEAFF
abundance: -; j_gene: TRBJ2-2; v_gene: TRBV14; d_gene: -; CDR3nt: TGTGCCAGCAGCTACGAGGGGTTCGGGGAGCTGTTTTTT; CDR3aa: CASSYEGFGELFF
abundance: -; j_gene: TRBJ2-5; v_gene: TRBV19; d_gene: -; CDR3nt: TGTGCCAATAGTATAGATCATGGCAAGACGACCCAGTACTTC; CDR3aa: CANSIDHGKTTQYF
abundance: medium-sized; j_gene: TRBJ2-2; v_gene: TRBV11-3; d_gene: -; CDR3nt: TGTGCCAGCAGCTTTGGGACACCGAACACCGGGGAGCTGTTTTTT; CDR3aa: CASSFGTPNTGELFF
abundance: -; j_gene: TRBJ1-5; v_gene: TRBV29-1; d_gene: TRBD1; CDR3nt: TGCAGCGTTAGGGGGCAGAACAATCAGCCCCAGCATTTT; CDR3aa: CSVRGQNNQPQHF
abundance: -; j_gene: TRBJ1-1; v_gene: TRBV6-8; d_gene: TRBD1; CDR3nt: TGTGCCAGCAGTTCCTGGGACAGGGTTCTTTTCTTT; CDR3aa: CASSSWDRVLFF
abundance: few; j_gene: TRBJ1-6; v_gene: TRBV9; d_gene: TRBD1; CDR3nt: TGTGCCAGCAGCTTTGGGACAGACAATTCACCCCTCCACTTT; CDR3aa: CASSFGTDNSPLHF
abundance: -; j_gene: TRBJ2-7; v_gene: TRBV30; d_gene: -; CDR3nt: TGTGCCTGGAGAAGAGGGGACACCGAGGGTCCGCAGTACTTC; CDR3aa: CAWRRGDTEGPQYF
abundance: -; j_gene: TRBJ2-3; v_gene: TRBV28; d_gene: -; CDR3nt: TGTGCCAGCAGTCCCCTGGGTTTTGATACGCAGTATTTT; CDR3aa: CASSPLGFDTQYF
abundance: -; j_gene: TRBJ2-7; v_gene: TRBV11-3; d_gene: TRBD1; CDR3nt: TGTGCCAGCAGCCCGGACAGGGGGGATTACGAGCAGTACTTC; CDR3aa: CASSPDRGDYEQYF
abundance: -; j_gene: TRBJ1-2; v_gene: TRBV18; d_gene: -; CDR3nt: TGTGCCAGCTCACCACCGACCGAGTCCTATGGCTACACCTTC; CDR3aa: CASSPPTESYGYTF
abundance: -; j_gene: TRBJ1-2; v_gene: TRBV19; d_gene: -; CDR3nt: TGTGCCAGTAGATCTACAGTTCCTTATGGCTACACCTTC; CDR3aa: CASRSTVPYGYTF
abundance: large; j_gene: TRBJ2-3; v_gene: TRBV11-3; d_gene: TRBD1; CDR3nt: TGTGCCAGCAGACCCCCGGGACAGGGAGGGGATACGCAGTATTTT; CDR3aa: CASRPPGQGGDTQYF
abundance: -; j_gene: TRBJ1-4; v_gene: TRBV19; d_gene: TRBD1; CDR3nt: TGTGCCAGTAGATCAAATATCGTGACAGGGAATGAAAAACTGTTTTTT; CDR3aa: CASRSNIVTGNEKLFF
abundance: -; j_gene: TRBJ1-1; v_gene: TRBV6-8; d_gene: -; CDR3nt: TGTGCCAGCAGTTCCCGATATGGACAGTCAATCACTGAAGCTTTCTTT; CDR3aa: CASSSRYGQSITEAFF